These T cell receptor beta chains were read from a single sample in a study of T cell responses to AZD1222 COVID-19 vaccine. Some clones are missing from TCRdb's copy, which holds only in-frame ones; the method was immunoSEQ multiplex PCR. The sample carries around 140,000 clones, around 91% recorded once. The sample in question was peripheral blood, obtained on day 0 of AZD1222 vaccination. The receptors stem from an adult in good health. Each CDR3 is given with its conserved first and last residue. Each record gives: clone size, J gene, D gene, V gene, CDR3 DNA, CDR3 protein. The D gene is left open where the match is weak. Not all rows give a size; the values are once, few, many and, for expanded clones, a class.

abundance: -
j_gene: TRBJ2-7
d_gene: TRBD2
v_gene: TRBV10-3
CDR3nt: TGTGCCATCAGTGAGCCGGGACTAGCGGGAGGTTCCTACGAGCAGTACTTC
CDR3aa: CAISEPGLAGGSYEQYF

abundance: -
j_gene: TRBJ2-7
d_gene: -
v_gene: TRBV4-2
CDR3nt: TGTGCCAGCAGCCAAGGTTTAGCCAGAAGCTCCTACGAGCAGTACTTC
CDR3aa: CASSQGLARSSYEQYF

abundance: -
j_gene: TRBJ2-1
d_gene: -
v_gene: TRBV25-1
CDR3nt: TGTGCCTCGACTGCAGGCGATGAGCAGTTCTTC
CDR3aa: CASTAGDEQFF

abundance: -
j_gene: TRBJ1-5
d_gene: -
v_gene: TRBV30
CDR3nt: TGTGCCTGGAGTAGTAGATTTAGCAATCAGCCCCAGCATTTT
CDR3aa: CAWSSRFSNQPQHF

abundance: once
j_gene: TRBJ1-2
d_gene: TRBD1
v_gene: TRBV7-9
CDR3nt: TGTGCCAGCAGCTCCGGACAGGGGATCAGTGAATTC
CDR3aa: CASSSGQGISEF

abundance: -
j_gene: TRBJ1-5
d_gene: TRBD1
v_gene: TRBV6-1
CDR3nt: TGTGCCAGCAGTGGACAGGGGGTGTCGGGGAATCAGCCCCAGCATTTT
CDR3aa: CASSGQGVSGNQPQHF

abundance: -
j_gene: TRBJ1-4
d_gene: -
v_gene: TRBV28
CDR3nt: TGTGCCGCGGTGGGTGGCGAAAAACTGTTTTTT
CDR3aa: CAAVGGEKLFF

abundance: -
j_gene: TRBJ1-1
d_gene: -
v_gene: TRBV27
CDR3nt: TGTGCCAGCAGTTTAGGGGAGGAAACTGAAGCTTTCTTT
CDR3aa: CASSLGEETEAFF

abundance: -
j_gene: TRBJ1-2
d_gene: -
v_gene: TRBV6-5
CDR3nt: TGTGCCAGCAGTTACTCCCAGGGGTCTAGATATGGCTACACCTTC
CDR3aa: CASSYSQGSRYGYTF

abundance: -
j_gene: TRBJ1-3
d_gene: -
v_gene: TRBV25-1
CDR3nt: TGTGCCAGCAGTGAATATCAGGGAGGGGGAAACACCATATATTTT
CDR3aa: CASSEYQGGGNTIYF

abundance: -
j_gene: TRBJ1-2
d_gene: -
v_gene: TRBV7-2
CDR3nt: TGTGCCAGCAGCTTAGCGATTGTAGGAGGTTTAAAGGGCTACACCTTC
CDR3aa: CASSLAIVGGLKGYTF